What follows is one T cell receptor beta chain and its context. The V gene end was trimmed by 5 bases and the J gene end by 0 bases; junction bases not matched to a gene: 21. CDR3 length: 22 residues. The sample originates from a study of blood T cell repertoires in COVID-19. Study in general: The United States, Italy and Spain supplied acute and convalescent COVID-19 samples.

As processed by the authors: Reference gene primer amplification yielded estimated nucleated cell counts. Libraries were prepared by immunoSEQ multiplex PCR; TCRdb keeps only in-frame clonotypes and omits some of them. Clonal size and the V and J genes are those of that table, whereas D and trimming came from the DNA. The sample carries around 130,000 clones, approximately 86% recorded once. The clonotype originates from a woman aged 50 to 60 who had recovered from COVID-19. The genes are TRBV23-1 and TRBJ2-1; 11 bases map to TRBD2. TRBV23-1 is labeled an ORF, and its function is uncertain. Sequencing was carried out using peripheral blood. CDR3 sequence (DNA): TGCGCCAGCAGTTCGGCAGGGGGCCAACGACTAGCGGGGACGAGCTCCTACAATGAGCAGTTCTTC. It specifies CASSSAGGQRLAGTSSYNEQFF.